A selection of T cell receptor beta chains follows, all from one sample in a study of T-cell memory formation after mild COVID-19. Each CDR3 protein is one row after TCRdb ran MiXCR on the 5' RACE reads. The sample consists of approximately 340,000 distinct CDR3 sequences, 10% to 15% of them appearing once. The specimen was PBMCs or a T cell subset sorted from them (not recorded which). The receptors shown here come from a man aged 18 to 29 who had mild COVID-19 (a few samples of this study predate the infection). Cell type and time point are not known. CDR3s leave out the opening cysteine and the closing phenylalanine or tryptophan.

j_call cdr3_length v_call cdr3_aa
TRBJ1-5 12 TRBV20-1 SARRGGGDQPQH
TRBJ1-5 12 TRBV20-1 SAAGTPSNQPQH
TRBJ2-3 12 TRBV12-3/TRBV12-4 ASSLAWATHTQY
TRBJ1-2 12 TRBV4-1 ASSQGQTPEGYT
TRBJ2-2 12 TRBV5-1 ASSLRSLTGELF
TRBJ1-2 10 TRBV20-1 SARLPRPGYT
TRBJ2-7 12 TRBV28 ASSWSAGAYEQY
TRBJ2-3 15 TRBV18 ASSRLAGPLRTDTQY
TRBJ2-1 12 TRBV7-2 ASSFGTGLNEQF
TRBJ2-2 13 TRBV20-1 SARRDGSNTGELF
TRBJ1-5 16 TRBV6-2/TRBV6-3 ASSYPPTLQSSNQPQH
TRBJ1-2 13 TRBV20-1 SARVVWRTNYGYT
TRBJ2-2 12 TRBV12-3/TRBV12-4 ASSPNRSTGELF
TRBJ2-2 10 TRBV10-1 ASSVRAGELF
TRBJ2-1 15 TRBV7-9 ASSSALRTGDYNEQF
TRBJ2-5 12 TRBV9 ASSAGTGGETQY
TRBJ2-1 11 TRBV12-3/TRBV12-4 ASSSRSQNEQF
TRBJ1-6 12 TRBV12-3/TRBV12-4 ASSLAGPYSPLH
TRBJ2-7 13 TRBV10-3 AIRGTGPSSYEQY
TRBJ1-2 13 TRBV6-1 ASSLLGQAAGSYT
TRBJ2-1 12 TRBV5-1 ASRRQGGRDEQF
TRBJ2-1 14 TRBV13 ASRTPLAGLYNEQF
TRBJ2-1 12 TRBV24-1 ATSDLPHYNEQF
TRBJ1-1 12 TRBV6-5 ASRTTGRRTEAF
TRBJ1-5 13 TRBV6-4 ASRPRPRLNQPQH
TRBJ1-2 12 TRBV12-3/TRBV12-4 ASSSLGGNYGYT
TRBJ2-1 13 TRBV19 ASSLSGGDYNEQF
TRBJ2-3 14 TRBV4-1 ASSQEQAPSTDTQY
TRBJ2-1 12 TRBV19 ASKLTQGAYEQF
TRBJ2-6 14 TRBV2 ASRLAANSGANVLT
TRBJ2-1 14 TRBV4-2 ASSQDADGGFNEQF
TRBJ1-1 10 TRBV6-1 ASNRQGGGSF
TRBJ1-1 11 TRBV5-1 ASAKGANTEAF
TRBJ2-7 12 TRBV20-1 SANGPESSYEQY
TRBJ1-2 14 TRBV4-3 ASSQEIAPGIHGYT
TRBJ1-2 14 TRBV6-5 ASSYWPQRADYGYT
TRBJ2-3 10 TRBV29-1 SVSSGRDTQY